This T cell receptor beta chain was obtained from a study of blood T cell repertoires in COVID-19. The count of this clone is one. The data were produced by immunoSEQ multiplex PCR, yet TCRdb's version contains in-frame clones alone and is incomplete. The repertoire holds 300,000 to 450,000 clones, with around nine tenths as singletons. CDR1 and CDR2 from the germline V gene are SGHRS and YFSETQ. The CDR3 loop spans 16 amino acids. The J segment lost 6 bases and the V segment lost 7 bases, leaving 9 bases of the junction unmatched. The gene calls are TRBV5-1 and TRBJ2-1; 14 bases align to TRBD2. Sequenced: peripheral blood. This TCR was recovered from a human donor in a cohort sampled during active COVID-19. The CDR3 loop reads CASGLAGGILANEQFF. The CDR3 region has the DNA TGCGCCAGCGGACTAGCGGGAGGTATCCTCGCCAATGAGCAGTTCTTC.